The 5 T cell receptor beta chains below all came from one sample that was sequenced in a study of cytomegalovirus exposure and HLA in healthy donors. 60 Vbeta and 13 Jbeta primers were used in PCR. Method: immunoSEQ multiplex PCR; TCRdb's copy keeps in-frame clones and lacks some. There are 160,000 or so clones in the sample; roughly 85% occur only once, and around 1.3% lies in the top ten. Sequencing was done on a sample of PBMCs. These receptors came from a woman aged 45-60 years in good health and CMV-seronegative.

The chain joins TRBV7-8 to TRBJ2-1; D may be TRBD2 (6 bases). This CDR3 contains 13 residues. V shed 8 bases and J shed 8 bases, with 16 bases lying between them. Per the germline V gene, CDR1 is SGHVS and CDR2 is FQNEAQ. Written as DNA, the CDR3 is TGTGCCAGCCTGGGGGAGGTGATGGATGAGCAGTTCTTC. It yields the protein CASLGEVMDEQFF. Together with reference TRBV7-8 and TRBJ2-1, the CDR3 gives the full variable domain: GAGVSQSPRYKVAKRGQDVALRCDPISGHVSLFWYQQALGQGPEFLTYFQNEAQLDKSGLPSDRFFAERPEGSVSTLKIQRTQQEDSAVYLCASLGEVMDEQFFGPGTRLTVL.

This clone was observed a handful of times. V and J are TRBV28 and TRBJ2-7; TRBD2 matches at 7 bases. With 5 bases clipped from V and 7 bases from J, the junction kept 2 bases outside the gene matches. Germline loops: CDR1 MDHEN, CDR2 SYDVKM. The CDR3 has 11 amino acids. The CDR3 region has the DNA TGTGCCAGCAGTATACTAGCGGAGCAGTACTTC. Protein: CASSILAEQYF.

The chain couples TRBV28 to TRBJ2-3; 7 nucleotides match TRBD1. This CDR3 spans 16 amino acids. J lost 2 bases, V lost 2 bases, and 7 bases had no gene match. Germline lookup yields CDR1 MDHEN and CDR2 SYDVKM. In DNA, the CDR3 is TGTGCCAGCAGTTTAACAGGGGCCGCGAACACAGATACGCAGTATTTT. This codes for CASSLTGAANTDTQYF.

The CDR3 DNA reads TGCGCCAGCAGCCAAGAGACAACCTGGGGCAATCAGCCCCAGCATTTT. It translates to CASSQETTWGNQPQHF. The V gene is TRBV4-1, the J gene TRBJ1-5; no firm D call. CDR1 and CDR2 (germline): MGHRA, YSYEKL. V was cut by 0 bases and J by 2 bases, with 11 bases left in between. This CDR3 region has 16 residues.

This clone was found a few times. V and J are TRBV7-9 and TRBJ1-1, with no clear D. CDR3 length: 15 residues. Germline CDR1 SEHNR, CDR2 FQNEAQ (reference sequence). V was trimmed by 1 base and J by 4 bases, leaving 13 bases between them. CDR3 sequence (DNA): TGTGCCAGCAGCTTAGTCGGTCGAGGAGTCACTGAAGCTTTCTTT. Translating gives CASSLVGRGVTEAFF.